This T cell receptor (beta chain) was recovered during a study of T cells expressing NK-cell markers. Following a re-call of the 5' RACE reads, TCRdb has one entry per CDR3 protein and lacks DNA. The listing contains fewer than 400,000 distinct CDR3 sequences. CDR1 and CDR2 (germline): SGHVS, FQNEAQ. The length of the CDR3 is 15 residues. The clonotype originates from a man between 18 and 69 years old in good health. This chain links TRBV7-8 with TRBJ2-5; the TRBD1 assignment by TCRdb is unverifiable without DNA. The sample taken for sequencing was blood T cells: a sorted CD56 or NKG2C T cell subset, CD4+ or CD8+ T cells, or bulk PBMC T cells (not recorded which). Here the CDR3 reads CASTPGQALRETQYF.